Presented here are 29 T cell receptor beta chains from one specimen sequenced in a study of long-term antiretroviral therapy in people with HIV. The assay used was immunoSEQ (version v3.0), run at survey level. Method: immunoSEQ multiplex PCR; TCRdb's copy keeps in-frame clones and lacks some. The sample yields about 30,000 clones, around nine tenths seen once. The source material was unsorted PBMCs, sampled more than 5 years after starting antiretroviral therapy. The receptor source for this set is a woman between 35 and 50 years old with HIV.

This chain links TRBV5-1 with TRBJ2-1, with TRBD2 identical over 12 bases. Per germline, CDR1 SGHRS and CDR2 YFSETQ. The junction had 5 bases not matched to a gene; V was cut back by 4 bases and J by 6 bases. CDR3 length: 15 amino acids. The CDR3 loop reads CASSGASGRVNEQFF. CDR3 sequence (DNA): TGCGCCAGCAGCGGGGCTAGCGGGAGGGTCAATGAGCAGTTCTTC.

This sequence joins TRBV29-1 and TRBJ1-3, with D maybe TRBD1 (6 bases). Deletions cut 3 bases from V and 4 bases from J, with 13 bases between. This CDR3 comprises 14 residues. CDR1 SQVTM and CDR2 ANQGSEA come from the germline V gene. The CDR3: CSVDEGRGGNTIYF. Here the CDR3 DNA reads TGCAGCGTTGACGAGGGGAGGGGGGGAAACACCATATATTTT.

The chain couples TRBV27 to TRBJ1-2, with D uncertain. V lost 0 bases and J 4 bases, leaving 9 bases between the germline ends. The length of the CDR3 is 14 residues. Per germline, CDR1 MNHEY and CDR2 SMNVEV (reference sequence). As DNA, the CDR3 is TGTGCCAGCAGTTTATCGGCGTTTTTCTATGGCTACACCTTC. This sequence encodes CASSLSAFFYGYTF.

The chain is built from TRBV19 and TRBJ2-3; 8 nucleotides line up with TRBD1. The germline V gene has CDR1 LNHDA and CDR2 SQIVND (reference sequence). This CDR3 has 12 residues. V lost 5 bases, J lost 10 bases, and 5 bases stayed unmatched. The CDR3 loop is CASSPQGAAQYF. CDR3 coding DNA: TGTGCCAGTAGTCCTCAGGGGGCGGCGCAGTATTTT.

CDR3: CAISWTESYEQYF. DNA for the CDR3: TGTGCCATCAGTTGGACGGAGTCCTACGAGCAGTACTTC. The rearrangement joins TRBV10-3 to TRBJ2-7; no clear D gene. This CDR3 region has 13 residues. V lost 5 bases to trimming and J lost 1 base, with 9 bases between them. Germline V CDR1 and CDR2: ENHRY, SYGVKD.

The chain combines TRBV2 with TRBJ1-2; 7 positions match TRBD1. CDR3 length: 13 amino acids. The V and J ends lost 4 bases and 6 bases, in that order; junction bases with no gene match: 5. The germline gives CDR1 SNHLY, CDR2 FYNNEI. This chain's CDR3 is CASSGTGVDGYTF. The CDR3 region has the DNA TGTGCCAGCAGTGGAACAGGGGTCGATGGCTACACCTTC.

The chain links TRBV6-5 to TRBJ2-7; D not certain. The CDR3 covers 15 residues. Germline V gives CDR1 MNHEY, CDR2 SVGAGI. Trimming took off 5 bases at V and 0 bases at J, with 14 bases between the two ends. As DNA, the CDR3 is TGTGCCAGCAGTGTTGGGCAGGTTAACTCCTACGAGCAGTACTTC. As protein: CASSVGQVNSYEQYF.

The chain employs TRBV30 and TRBJ1-5; D gene uncertain. This CDR3 is built from 13 residues. From germline, CDR1 is GTSNPN and CDR2 SVGIG (reference sequence). Trimming took 5 bases from V and 3 from J, leaving 11 bases between them. For the CDR3, the DNA is TGTGCCTGGTCCGGGAAACTCAATCAGCCCCAGCATTTT. This encodes CAWSGKLNQPQHF.

This clone occurred a few times. The CDR3 sequence: CSARGINTDTQYF. Written as DNA, the CDR3 is TGCAGCGCACGGGGAATTAACACAGATACGCAGTATTTT. The rearrangement joins TRBV29-1 to TRBJ2-3, with D maybe TRBD2 (5 bases). Germline CDR1 reads SQVTM; CDR2 reads ANQGSEA. Deletions cut 7 bases from V and 2 bases from J, with 13 bases between. This CDR3 is built from 13 residues.

This chain links TRBV6-5 with TRBJ2-3; D not resolved. CDR1 is MNHEY, CDR2 SVGAGI, per germline. The V end was cut by 6 bases, the J end by 7 bases, with 14 bases between. This CDR3 contains 13 residues. The chain's CDR3 is CASRVPAANTQYF. The DNA of the CDR3 is TGTGCCAGCAGGGTTCCGGCTGCAAATACGCAGTATTTT.

The rearrangement joins TRBV5-4 to TRBJ2-2; 10 nucleotides align to TRBD1. V lost 3 bases and J lost 5; bases outside the gene matches: 7. CDR3 length: 16 residues. The germline V gene has CDR1 SGHNT and CDR2 YYREEE (reference sequence). The CDR3 DNA reads as TGTGCCAGCAGCTATCGGACAGGGGGTAATACCGGGGAGCTGTTTTTT. This sequence encodes CASSYRTGGNTGELFF. Filled out from reference TRBV5-4 and TRBJ2-2, the complete variable domain reads ETGVTQSPTHLIKTRGQQVTLRCSSQSGHNTVSWYQQALGQGPQFIFQYYREEENGRGNFPPRFSGLQFPNYSSELNVNALELDDSALYLCASSYRTGGNTGELFFGEGSRLTVL.

This chain uses TRBV7-6 with TRBJ1-1, with D maybe TRBD1 (5 bases). The V gene's germline CDR1 is SGHVS and CDR2 FNYEAQ. There are 14 residues in the CDR3. The germline V and J ends were trimmed by 4 bases and 4 bases, with 13 bases remaining between them. CDR3 sequence (DNA): TGTGCCAGCAGCTCCCAGGGTAGCGGCACTGAAGCTTTCTTT. Translated, it gives CASSSQGSGTEAFF.

The V and J genes are TRBV5-1 and TRBJ1-1; D is unresolved. This CDR3 spans 14 amino acids. CDR1 is SGHRS, CDR2 YFSETQ, per germline. V was pared by 0 bases and J by 5 bases, with 11 bases between. CDR3 amino acids: CASSLGSGRTEAFF. The CDR3 DNA is TGCGCCAGCAGCTTGGGGTCGGGGAGGACTGAAGCTTTCTTT.

V usage is TRBV9 and J usage is TRBJ1-1, with a tentative D call TRBD1 (5 bases). V was trimmed by 4 bases and J by 4 bases, leaving 11 bases between them. The germline V gene has CDR1 SGDLS and CDR2 YYNGEE. The CDR3 sequence is 13 residues long. CDR3: CASSSGGGTEAFF. CDR3 sequence (DNA): TGTGCCAGCAGCTCCGGCGGGGGCACTGAAGCTTTCTTT. The full variable domain, completed using reference TRBV9 and TRBJ1-1, is DSGVTQTPKHLITATGQRVTLRCSPRSGDLSVYWYQQSLDQGLQFLIQYYNGEERAKGNILERFSAQQFPDLHSELNLSSLELGDSALYFCASSSGGGTEAFFGQGTRLTVV.

This chain links TRBV25-1 with TRBJ2-7, with a possible D match to TRBD2 (6 bases). Trimming took 6 bases from V and 3 from J, leaving 12 bases between them. Germline-derived CDR1 and CDR2 are MGHDK and SYGVNS. This CDR3 comprises 13 residues. In DNA, the CDR3 is TGTGCCAGCAGCTCGGACTATTTCTACGAGCAGTACTTC. Residues: CASSSDYFYEQYF.

This clone was recorded only once. This sequence joins TRBV5-4 and TRBJ2-1, with 8 bases identical to TRBD1. V shed 4 bases, J shed 7 bases, and the junction held 19 bases outside the gene matches. Germline-derived CDR1 and CDR2 are SGHNT and YYREEE (reference sequence). The CDR3 has 18 residues. CDR3 sequence: CASSQKPGGGPLGNEQFF. Here the CDR3 DNA reads TGTGCCAGCAGCCAAAAACCAGGGGGCGGACCTCTAGGGAATGAGCAGTTCTTC.

V is TRBV2 and J is TRBJ1-6; D is uncertain. This CDR3 comprises 13 residues. CDR1 and CDR2 from the germline V gene are SNHLY and FYNNEI. Trimming removed 4 bases at V and 7 bases at J, with 8 bases between. Written as DNA, the CDR3 is TGTGCCAGCAGTGGGGCCGACAATTCACCCCTCCACTTT. Translation gives CASSGADNSPLHF.

V gene TRBV5-5 combines with J gene TRBJ2-2, with D possibly TRBD2 on 5 matching bases. Germline CDR1 and CDR2: SGHKS and YYEKEE (reference sequence). The V end lost 1 base, the J end lost 1 base, and 5 bases lay between the germline ends. This CDR3 is built from 14 residues. The CDR3 DNA reads TGTGCCAGCAGCTTGCGGGGGAACACCGGGGAGCTGTTTTTT. Translated: CASSLRGNTGELFF. The whole variable domain, remainder taken from reference TRBV5-5 and TRBJ2-2, is DAGVTQSPTHLIKTRGQQVTLRCSPISGHKSVSWYQQVLGQGPQFIFQYYEKEERGRGNFPDRFSARQFPNYSSELNVNALLLGDSALYLCASSLRGNTGELFFGEGSRLTVL.

This chain joins TRBV10-1 and TRBJ2-1, with 9 bases that match TRBD2. This CDR3 region has 24 residues. V was pared by 0 bases and J by 2 bases, with 26 bases of the junction left unmatched. From germline, CDR1 is WNHNN and CDR2 SYGVQD (reference sequence). CDR3 sequence (DNA): TGCGCCAGCAGTGAGTCGACTCTGTACGGGGGAAATACTAGCGGGCAACCAACCTACAATGAGCAGTTCTTC. Encoded protein: CASSESTLYGGNTSGQPTYNEQFF.

The chain combines TRBV7-9 with TRBJ2-7; possibly TRBD2 for D (5 bases). The V gene's germline CDR1 is SEHNR and CDR2 FQNEAQ (reference sequence). The V gene lost 1 base and the J gene lost 6 bases, with 10 bases spanning the gap. This CDR3 comprises 13 residues. In DNA, the CDR3 is TGTGCCAGCAGCTTAGGTCCTAGCCTCGAGCAGTACTTC. It translates to CASSLGPSLEQYF.

The rearrangement links TRBV30 to TRBJ2-3; possibly TRBD2 for D (7 bases). The V gene lost 5 bases and the J gene lost 4 bases, with 19 bases spanning the gap. CDR1 and CDR2 (germline): GTSNPN, SVGIG (reference sequence). The CDR3 contains 15 residues. Written as DNA, the CDR3 is TGTGCCTGGGAGACTAGGGGGGGCCGCGCAGATACGCAGTATTTT. Its protein is CAWETRGGRADTQYF.

This chain uses TRBV25-1 with TRBJ1-1, with D unresolved. Germline CDR1 reads MGHDK; CDR2 reads SYGVNS. The V gene lost 2 bases and the J gene lost 5 bases, with 6 bases spanning the gap. There are 12 residues in the CDR3. The CDR3 protein is CASSETGTEAFF. The CDR3 DNA sequence: TGTGCCAGCAGTGAAACTGGGACTGAAGCTTTCTTT.

The chain is built from TRBV10-1 and TRBJ2-1; 9 bases fit TRBD2. V was pared by 5 bases and J by 7 bases, with 3 bases of the junction left unmatched. The CDR3 consists of 13 residues. CDR1 and CDR2 (germline): WNHNN, SYGVQD (reference sequence). In DNA form, the CDR3 reads TGCGCCAGCAGTCCTGGACTAGCGAATGAGCAGTTCTTC. Translated: CASSPGLANEQFF.

This rearrangement joins TRBV9 to TRBJ2-2; 10 bases fit TRBD2. The CDR3 loop spans 16 amino acids. Trimming took 3 bases from V and 3 from J; bases not matched to a gene: 5. In germline, CDR1 is SGDLS, CDR2 YYNGEE. The CDR3 DNA sequence: TGTGCCAGCAGCGGTGGACTAGCGGAATACACCGGGGAGCTGTTTTTT. Its translation: CASSGGLAEYTGELFF.

V usage is TRBV6-1 and J usage is TRBJ1-5; 9 bases align to TRBD1. The V gene's germline CDR1 is MNHNS and CDR2 SASEGT. This CDR3 has 16 amino acids. The trim removed 1 base at V and 2 bases at J, leaving 3 bases unmatched. The CDR3 spells CASSEGTGVRNQPQHF. In DNA, the CDR3 is TGTGCCAGCAGTGAAGGGACAGGGGTCCGCAATCAGCCCCAGCATTTT.

This sequence joins TRBV28 and TRBJ1-2; TRBD1 matches 11 bases. The CDR3 runs to 14 residues. Germline CDR1 MDHEN, CDR2 SYDVKM. Trimming removed 6 bases from V and 11 bases from J; junction bases left unmatched: 11. CDR3 protein: CASSPRTGGVFYTF. In nucleotides, the CDR3 is TGTGCCAGCAGCCCCCGGACAGGGGGCGTCTTTTACACCTTC.

The chain uses TRBV19 and TRBJ2-2; TRBD1 matches 10 bases. Germline CDR1 LNHDA, CDR2 SQIVND (reference sequence). CDR3 size: 18 residues. Trimming at V came to 8 bases and at J to 4 bases, leaving 16 bases not matched to a gene. The CDR3 spells CASGPGTGVLGGTGELFF. CDR3 coding DNA: TGTGCCAGTGGCCCCGGGACAGGGGTCCTGGGCGGCACCGGGGAGCTGTTTTTT.

The chain combines TRBV5-1 with TRBJ2-1, with TRBD2 identical over 13 bases. CDR1 is SGHRS and CDR2 is YFSETQ in the germline V gene. The V segment lost 7 bases and the J segment 1 base; nucleotides outside the gene matches: 11. The CDR3 consists of 18 residues. In nucleotides, the CDR3 is TGCGCCAGCGCACGGACTAGCGGGAGACGTGGGTCCTACAATGAGCAGTTCTTC. The encoded protein is CASARTSGRRGSYNEQFF.

The chain has TRBV11-2 and TRBJ2-1; TRBD2 matches 7 bases. The germline gives CDR1 SGHAT, CDR2 FQNNGV. V was clipped by 3 bases and J by 4 bases; unmatched bases: 3. The CDR3 has 14 residues. CDR3 bases: TGTGCCAGCAGCTTTCGCGGGGGTTACAATGAGCAGTTCTTC. Amino acids: CASSFRGGYNEQFF.